This TCR beta chain was sequenced for a study of shared clonotypes between healthy human individuals. Study summary: Aged between 18 and 49, the donors were two women and three men. Overall study results and limits: The study found about 4.6% of naive CD4 clonotypes shared across a handful of donors.

Deep level was the assay's run setting. The protocol was immunoSEQ multiplex PCR, while the TCRdb copy is restricted to in-frame clones and leaves out a portion. The data hold approximately 110,000 clones, with roughly 66% observed a single time. This clone occurred a few times. Antigen specificity is unknown. The TCR comes from a woman in her thirties in good health. What was sequenced was memory CD8+ T cells sorted from blood. Subset denoted: CD45RO+ cells pooled with CCR7-negative TemRA cells.

CDR3 sequence (DNA): TGTGCCAGCAGCCTCGCCGGGGTGGGCACAGATACGCAGTATTTT. It yields the protein CASSLAGVGTDTQYF. This chain uses TRBV9 with TRBJ2-3, with D possibly being TRBD2 (5 bases). The CDR3 runs 15 residues. Trimming took 4 bases from V and 1 from J, leaving 13 bases between them. Germline V lookup: CDR1 SGDLS, CDR2 YYNGEE.